The 19 T cell receptor beta chains below come from one sample, sequenced in a study of naive and memory T cell subsets. An oligonucleotide containing a UMI was ligated to the 3' end of TCR cDNA. Four PCR rounds used nested alpha and beta constant region primers plus the SP2 primer. TCRdb ran MiXCR on the UMI-ligation and nested PCR reads and lists one entry per CDR3 protein. The sample has over 650 distinct CDR3 sequences, 4.5% to 6.5% seen once. The source was skin, collected from a tuberculin skin test site or a saline-injected site (not recorded which). All receptors come from an adult in good health.

This clonotype is large within its sample. The chain recombines TRBV7-2 with TRBJ2-1; a possible D gene is TRBD2 (6 bases). The V and J ends lost 7 bases and 9 bases respectively, with 22 bases between them. The length of the CDR3 is 15 residues. Germline lookup yields CDR1 SGHTA and CDR2 FQGNSA. The CDR3 DNA reads TGTGCCAGCACCCAGACCGGGACGGCGCGGGGTGAGCAGTTCTTC. As protein: CASTQTGTARGEQFF.

This clonotype is termed large (0.1 to 1%). V usage is TRBV18 and J usage is TRBJ1-5, with D possibly matching TRBD1 (5 bases). Trimming shortened V by 6 bases and J by 6 bases, and 18 bases separated the two germline ends. CDR3 length equals 15 residues. Germline V gives CDR1 KGHSH, CDR2 LQKENI. CDR3: CASSPTGQVTQPQHF. Here the CDR3 DNA reads TGTGCCAGCTCCCCCACTGGACAAGTAACTCAGCCCCAGCATTTT.

This clonotype is labeled as medium-sized. CDR3 DNA: TGTGCCAGCAGCTTAAACACCCGTCAGCCTACCGATTATGGCTACACCTTC. Its protein product is CASSLNTRQPTDYGYTF. J is TRBJ1-2 and V is TRBV7-9; no definite D call. Trimming stripped 2 bases from V and 5 bases from J, with 21 bases between. From germline, CDR1 is SEHNR and CDR2 FQNEAQ (reference sequence). There are 17 residues in the CDR3.

This clonotype is classed as medium-sized. The chain employs TRBV7-2 and TRBJ2-4; 12 bases map to TRBD1. CDR1 SGHTA and CDR2 FQGNSA come from the germline V gene. This CDR3 has 19 amino acids. V gave up 5 bases and J gave up 1 base; unmatched junction bases: 12. In nucleotides, the CDR3 is TGTGCCAGCAGCCCAGACCGGGACAGGGGGCGGGTGGCCAAAAACATTCAGTACTTC. Its protein is CASSPDRDRGRVAKNIQYF.

By share, this clonotype ranks as medium-sized (0.01 to 0.1%). The rearrangement uses TRBV19 and TRBJ2-1, with 11 bases aligning to TRBD2. After removal of 0 bases from V and 4 bases from J, the junction contained 5 bases not matched to a gene. Germline V gene data show CDR1 as LNHDA and CDR2 as SQIVND (reference sequence). CDR3 length: 17 residues. Here the CDR3 reads CASSIDRRLAGYNEQFF. CDR3 in DNA: TGTGCCAGTAGTATAGATCGTCGACTAGCGGGGTACAATGAGCAGTTCTTC.

By share of the sample, this clonotype is medium-sized. The CDR3 coding sequence is TGTGCCAGCAGTCACCAGTCGAGGGCTGCTAATGAAAAACTGTTTTTT. It codes for CASSHQSRAANEKLFF. The chain joins TRBV25-1 to TRBJ1-4; D not resolved. The CDR3 has 16 amino acids. From germline, CDR1 is MGHDK and CDR2 SYGVNS. V gave up 5 bases and J gave up 3 bases, with 16 bases separating them.

In its sample, this clonotype is medium-sized. The V gene is TRBV20-1, the J gene TRBJ2-7; D might be TRBD2 (6 bases). The CDR3 runs 13 residues. Per germline, CDR1 DFQATT and CDR2 SNEGSKA (reference sequence). V gave up 2 bases and J gave up 1 base, with 9 bases separating them. CDR3 sequence reads: CSARLAPSYEQYF. The CDR3 DNA sequence: TGCAGTGCTAGACTAGCGCCGTCCTACGAGCAGTACTTC.

Sample share makes this clonotype large. This sequence joins TRBV7-6 and TRBJ2-3; a possible D gene is TRBD1 (5 bases). V lost 7 bases and J lost 0, with 11 bases in between. The CDR3 is 14 residues long. Germline CDR1 is SGHVS and CDR2 is FNYEAQ. This CDR3 is CASTPGPSTDTQYF. In DNA form, the CDR3 reads TGTGCCAGCACCCCAGGGCCTAGCACAGATACGCAGTATTTT.

This clonotype is labeled large. The V gene is TRBV18, the J gene TRBJ2-1, with a weak D call TRBD2 (6 bases). This CDR3 has 15 residues. Germline lookup yields CDR1 KGHSH and CDR2 LQKENI. V was clipped by 0 bases and J by 4 bases, with 10 bases between them. The CDR3 DNA is TGTGCCAGCTCACCACCGCTAGCGCCTTACAATGAGCAGTTCTTC. This sequence encodes CASSPPLAPYNEQFF.

Judged by abundance, this clonotype is large. The V gene is TRBV7-2, the J gene TRBJ2-7; D remains ambiguous. The CDR3 consists of 16 residues. V lost 4 bases and J 3 bases, leaving 19 bases between the germline ends. Germline CDR1 and CDR2: SGHTA and FQGNSA. The CDR3 DNA reads as TGTGCCAGCAGCTCCAACGCTCGAATAACTAACTACGAGCAGTACTTC. This translates into CASSSNARITNYEQYF.

By its share, this clonotype is medium-sized. The gene calls are TRBV7-8 and TRBJ2-5; possibly TRBD1 or TRBD2 for D (5 bases each). Germline CDR1 SGHVS, CDR2 FQNEAQ. CDR3 length equals 15 residues. Trimming cost V 5 bases and J 4 bases, with 17 bases left between them. CDR3 residues: CASSPLMGVGETQYF. In DNA, the CDR3 is TGTGCCAGCAGCCCGCTGATGGGGGTAGGAGAGACCCAGTACTTC. Supplemented by reference TRBV7-8 and TRBJ2-5, the full variable domain reads GAGVSQSPRYKVAKRGQDVALRCDPISGHVSLFWYQQALGQGPEFLTYFQNEAQLDKSGLPSDRFFAERPEGSVSTLKIQRTQQEDSAVYLCASSPLMGVGETQYFGPGTRLLVL.

This chain connects TRBV14 to TRBJ2-3; D not certain. Looked up from germline, CDR1 is SGHDN and CDR2 is FVKESK. V dropped 1 base and J dropped 8 bases, with 7 bases sitting between them. The CDR3 is 12 amino acids. The CDR3 bases are TGTGCCAGCAGCCAAGCCCGGATTACGCAGTATTTT. It yields the protein CASSQARITQYF. The whole variable domain, filled in from reference TRBV14 and TRBJ2-3, reads EAGVTQFPSHSVIEKGQTVTLRCDPISGHDNLYWYRRVMGKEIKFLLHFVKESKQDESGMPNNRFLAERTGGTYSTLKVQPAELEDSGVYFCASSQARITQYFGPGTRLTVL.

This clonotype counts as medium-sized. The chain is built from TRBV7-2 and TRBJ2-5, with D perhaps TRBD1 or TRBD2 (5 bases each). The CDR3 runs to 15 residues. V was cut by 5 bases and J by 0 bases, with 13 bases left in between. CDR1 SGHTA and CDR2 FQGNSA come from the germline V gene. In nucleotides, the CDR3 is TGTGCCAGCAGCGCGTTTTGGGGGAACCAAGAGACCCAGTACTTC. It codes for CASSAFWGNQETQYF.

The V call is TRBV9, the J call TRBJ2-3; no definite D call. There are 14 residues in the CDR3. V was shortened by 2 bases and J by 2 bases, with 9 bases between the two germline ends. Per germline, CDR1 SGDLS and CDR2 YYNGEE. The CDR3 loop reads CASSVLGYTDTQYF. The DNA of the CDR3 is TGTGCCAGCAGCGTGCTAGGGTACACAGATACGCAGTATTTT. The full variable domain, rest sourced from reference TRBV9 and TRBJ2-3, is DSGVTQTPKHLITATGQRVTLRCSPRSGDLSVYWYQQSLDQGLQFLIQYYNGEERAKGNILERFSAQQFPDLHSELNLSSLELGDSALYFCASSVLGYTDTQYFGPGTRLTVL.

This clonotype is classed as medium-sized. The V and J genes are TRBV9 and TRBJ1-3; tentative D call: TRBD1 (6 bases). V shed 0 bases and J shed 6 bases, with 13 bases lying between them. CDR3 length: 15 residues. CDR1 and CDR2 from the germline V gene are SGDLS and YYNGEE. The CDR3 protein is CASSVGSTGKNTIYF. The DNA of the CDR3 is TGTGCCAGCAGCGTAGGATCCACAGGGAAAAACACCATATATTTT.

This clonotype is labeled as medium-sized (0.01 to 0.1%). The rearrangement links TRBV12-3 or TRBV12-4 to TRBJ1-4; D is possibly TRBD1 (6 bases). The length of the CDR3 is 14 residues. Between the trimmed V and J ends, which lost 3 bases and 6 bases, there was a span of 11 bases. The CDR3 DNA reads TGTGCCAGCAGTTTTCGGGAGGGGGATGAAAAACTGTTTTTT. Encoded protein: CASSFREGDEKLFF.

By its share, this clonotype is large (0.1 to 1%). This chain joins TRBV20-1 and TRBJ2-2; D gene ambiguous. This CDR3 spans 16 amino acids. Germline CDR1 DFQATT, CDR2 SNEGSKA (reference sequence). Trimming left V 0 bases short and J 5 bases short, with 16 bases between. CDR3: CSARERRSGRTGELFF. The CDR3 DNA reads TGCAGTGCTAGAGAGCGGCGGTCAGGTCGAACCGGGGAGCTGTTTTTT.

This clonotype counts as large. The CDR3 reads CASSFLSTGTEAFF. CDR3 DNA: TGCGCCAGCAGCTTCCTTTCGACAGGCACTGAAGCTTTCTTT. The chain carries TRBV5-1 and TRBJ1-1, with D maybe TRBD1 (6 bases). The V and J ends lost 2 bases and 4 bases respectively, with 12 bases between them. The CDR3 has 14 amino acids. Germline V lookup: CDR1 SGHRS, CDR2 YFSETQ.

This clonotype is large (0.1 to 1%) by share. This chain connects TRBV24-1 to TRBJ2-3; 8 bases are a match to TRBD1. Germline V gene data show CDR1 as KGHDR and CDR2 as SFDVKD. With 3 bases clipped from V and 3 bases from J, the junction kept 7 bases outside the gene matches. The CDR3 spans 16 residues. This CDR3 reads CATSDAGQGRTDTQYF. The CDR3 DNA is TGTGCCACCAGTGATGCCGGACAGGGAAGGACAGATACGCAGTATTTT.